This passage covers 16 T cell receptor beta chains from one sample sequenced in a study of blood T cell repertoires in COVID-19. Profiled with immunoSEQ multiplex PCR; TCRdb holds only in-frame clones, not every one. The sample shows 30,000 or so clones, roughly 82% of them seen only once. Material: peripheral blood. The receptors were sampled from a man older than 75 with active or convalescent COVID-19.

The chain joins TRBV6-5 to TRBJ2-7, with 8 bases that match TRBD2. The CDR3 loop spans 14 amino acids. V lost 5 bases, J lost 2 bases, and 5 bases stayed unmatched. Germline assignment: CDR1 MNHEY and CDR2 SVGAGI. The CDR3 DNA is TGTGCCAGCAGTCGGGGGGGGACTACCTACGAGCAGTACTTC. Residues: CASSRGGTTYEQYF.

The chain employs TRBV23-1 and TRBJ1-2, with D hard to call. TRBV23-1 is labeled an ORF, and its function is uncertain. The CDR3 is 17 amino acids. V shed 0 bases and J shed 1 base, with 15 bases lying between them. CDR3 protein: CASSQSFSTPLNYGYTF. CDR3 sequence (DNA): TGCGCCAGCAGTCAATCGTTTAGCACCCCACTTAACTATGGCTACACCTTC.

The rearrangement links TRBV18 to TRBJ2-7; 12 nucleotides match TRBD1. The germline V gene has CDR1 KGHSH and CDR2 LQKENI. Trimming cost V 3 bases and J 5 bases; bases outside gene matches: 2. The CDR3 consists of 14 residues. The chain's CDR3 is CASSPGTGGDEQYF. CDR3 bases: TGTGCCAGCTCACCGGGGACAGGGGGCGACGAGCAGTACTTC.

The genes are TRBV28 and TRBJ1-5; D gene uncertain. V dropped 5 bases and J dropped 7 bases, with 12 bases sitting between them. The CDR3 length is 13 residues. Germline CDR1 and CDR2: MDHEN and SYDVKM. This CDR3 is CASSVPGTQPQHF. CDR3 coding DNA: TGTGCCAGCAGTGTGCCAGGAACCCAGCCCCAGCATTTT.

This chain joins TRBV5-1 and TRBJ1-4, with 10 positions matching TRBD1. The germline gives CDR1 SGHRS, CDR2 YFSETQ. This CDR3 has 15 amino acids. V trimming: 3 bases; J trimming: 5 bases; junction bases outside the gene matches: 4. CDR3 nucleotide sequence: TGCGCCAGCAGCTCACCGGGACAGGGGAATGAAAAACTGTTTTTT. Amino acids: CASSSPGQGNEKLFF.

The V gene is TRBV30, the J gene TRBJ2-1, with D unclear. Deletions cut 6 bases from V and 13 bases from J, with 19 bases between. CDR3 length: 12 amino acids. Germline V gives CDR1 GTSNPN, CDR2 SVGIG (reference sequence). The DNA for the CDR3 is TGTGCCTGCCAGTCAGGCAGCCTTGGTCAGTTCTTC. Encoded protein: CACQSGSLGQFF.

The chain is built from TRBV4-1 and TRBJ2-2, with 13 bases matching TRBD2. Germline CDR1 is MGHRA and CDR2 is YSYEKL. The CDR3 runs to 16 residues. The V gene end was trimmed by 4 bases and the J gene end by 6 bases; junction bases not matched to a gene: 5. The CDR3 here is CASSLRLAGGPGELFF. The CDR3 nucleotides are TGCGCCAGCAGCCTTCGACTAGCGGGAGGTCCCGGGGAGCTGTTTTTT.

V and J are TRBV6-5 and TRBJ2-1; 12 positions match TRBD2. The J segment lost 8 bases and the V segment lost 6 bases, leaving 5 bases of the junction unmatched. Per germline, CDR1 MNHEY and CDR2 SVGAGI. The CDR3 extends over 14 amino acids. CDR3 sequence (DNA): TGTGCCAGCAGGAGACTAGCGGGAGTCGATGAGCAGTTCTTC. It encodes CASRRLAGVDEQFF.

The chain uses TRBV28 and TRBJ1-5; tentative D call: TRBD1 (6 bases). Germline V gene sequence: CDR1 MDHEN, CDR2 SYDVKM. This CDR3 has 12 amino acids. Trimming removed 5 bases from V and 4 bases from J, with 6 bases in between. CDR3 DNA sequence: TGTGCCAGCAGTCAGGGGAATCAGCCCCAGCATTTT. Amino acid sequence: CASSQGNQPQHF.

J is TRBJ1-2 and V is TRBV4-3, with 9 bases matching TRBD1. With 1 base clipped from V and 6 bases from J, the junction kept 9 bases outside the gene matches. This CDR3 has 16 amino acids. Germline CDR1 and CDR2: LGHNA and YSLEER. CDR3 in amino acids: CASSQAGTGRIDGYTF. The CDR3 DNA is TGCGCCAGCAGCCAAGCCGGGACAGGGCGGATCGATGGCTACACCTTC.

This rearrangement joins TRBV2 to TRBJ1-3; D not certain. V lost 4 bases to trimming and J lost 3 bases, with 7 bases between them. Germline-derived CDR1 and CDR2 are SNHLY and FYNNEI. This CDR3 contains 13 residues. The CDR3 nucleotides are TGTGCCAGCAGTGGGTTACATGGAAACACCATATATTTT. Protein: CASSGLHGNTIYF.

CDR3 protein: CASSLGANYGYTF. CDR3 coding DNA: TGTGCCAGCAGCTTAGGTGCGAACTATGGCTACACCTTC. The V and J genes are TRBV7-3 and TRBJ1-2; D uncertain. V was shortened by 2 bases and J by 2 bases, with 6 bases between the two germline ends. The CDR3 extends over 13 amino acids. Germline V gene data show CDR1 as SGHTA and CDR2 as FQGTGA.

The chain recombines TRBV19 with TRBJ1-4, with D hard to call. Looked up from germline, CDR1 is LNHDA and CDR2 is SQIVND (reference sequence). V was cut by 2 bases and J by 6 bases, with 10 bases left in between. The CDR3 is 14 residues long. DNA of the CDR3: TGTGCCAGTAGTATACGGAGGGAAGATGAAAAACTGTTTTTT. Protein: CASSIRREDEKLFF.

This clone was seen a handful of times. The genes are TRBV11-1 and TRBJ2-7; tentatively, D is TRBD1 (6 bases). V was pared by 5 bases and J by 6 bases, with 17 bases between. CDR1 and CDR2 (germline): SGHAT, FQDESV (reference sequence). This CDR3 is 14 amino acids long. CDR3 nucleotides: TGTGCCAGCAGCGGAAGCGGCAACAGGGCCGAGCAGTACTTC. Translation: CASSGSGNRAEQYF. The full variable domain, in which reference TRBV11-1 and TRBJ2-7 provide the parts outside the CDR3, is EAEVAQSPRYKITEKSQAVAFWCDPISGHATLYWYRQILGQGPELLVQFQDESVVDDSQLPKDRFSAERLKGVDSTLKIQPAELGDSAMYLCASSGSGNRAEQYFGPGTRLTVT.

The chain is built from TRBV7-9 and TRBJ2-1; TRBD2 might be the D (5 bases). Germline V CDR1 and CDR2: SEHNR, FQNEAQ (reference sequence). The CDR3 has 15 residues. V lost 2 bases, J lost 5 bases, and 13 bases lay in between. The DNA for the CDR3 is TGTGCCAGCAGCTTATCCGAGACGGGAAACAATGAGCAGTTCTTC. It codes for CASSLSETGNNEQFF.

The chain links TRBV5-5 to TRBJ1-2, with 8 bases identical to TRBD1. V was clipped by 0 bases and J by 2 bases; unmatched bases: 0. Germline V gene sequence: CDR1 SGHKS, CDR2 YYEKEE (reference sequence). The CDR3 totals 14 residues. The CDR3 loop reads CASSLGDRNYGYTF. DNA of the CDR3: TGTGCCAGCAGCTTGGGGGACAGGAACTATGGCTACACCTTC.